A single sample is the source of the 20 T cell receptor beta chains below, sequenced in a study of molecular identifiers for immune sequencing clone quantification. TCRdb reprocessed the PCR reads with MiXCR, giving one entry per CDR3 protein. The sample shows 400,000 to 600,000 distinct CDR3 sequences, under 30% of them seen only once. The sequenced material came from naive CD8+ T cells from blood, with Jurkat cell RNA spiked in. This sample's subset: FACS-sorted CD8+CD4-CCR7+CD45RA+ naive T cells. Receptor source: a human donor in good health. Some libraries in this study had Jurkat cell RNA spiked in.

The rearrangement joins TRBV19 to TRBJ1-1; weak D call: TRBD1 (6 bases). The V end was cut by 5 bases, the J end by 4 bases, with 17 bases between. The CDR3 is made up of 15 amino acids. The V gene's germline CDR1 is LNHDA and CDR2 SQIVND (reference sequence). CDR3 DNA: TGTGCCAGTAGTCCCTCTGCCAGGGGAGGCACTGAAGCTTTCTTT. Translating gives CASSPSARGGTEAFF.

This clonotype has a count of ten or more. CDR3 sequence reads: CSGRTGGEETQYF. CDR3 bases: TGCAGCGGCCGGACAGGGGGCGAGGAGACCCAGTACTTC. J is TRBJ2-5 and V is TRBV29-1, with TRBD1 matching 11 bases. After removal of 7 bases from V and 5 bases from J, the junction contained 6 bases not matched to a gene. Germline CDR1 and CDR2: SQVTM and ANQGSEA. There are 13 residues in the CDR3.

This clonotype turned up a few times. The chain uses TRBV27 and TRBJ2-5; 7 bases are a match to TRBD2. The length of the CDR3 is 16 residues. J lost 2 bases, V lost 5 bases, and 11 bases had no gene match. Germline CDR1 MNHEY, CDR2 SMNVEV (reference sequence). CDR3 sequence (DNA): TGTGCCAGCAGTCCTACGGGGGAGGGTTGGCAAGAGACCCAGTACTTC. It translates to CASSPTGEGWQETQYF.

This clonotype was found many times. The chain carries TRBV11-2 and TRBJ2-1; 10 bases map to TRBD2. Germline CDR1 is SGHAT and CDR2 is FQNNGV. The CDR3 length is 15 residues. V shed 4 bases and J 5 bases; nucleotides not matched to a gene: 5. Here the CDR3 reads CASSSSGSVDNEQFF. The DNA of the CDR3 is TGTGCCAGCAGCTCTAGCGGGAGTGTCGACAATGAGCAGTTCTTC. The full variable domain, rest sourced from reference TRBV11-2 and TRBJ2-1, is EAGVAQSPRYKIIEKRQSVAFWCNPISGHATLYWYQQILGQGPKLLIQFQNNGVVDDSQLPKDRFSAERLKGVDSTLKIQPAKLEDSAVYLCASSSSGSVDNEQFFGPGTRLTVL.

This rearrangement joins TRBV5-1 to TRBJ2-7, with 7 nucleotides matching TRBD1. The CDR3 spans 15 residues. Germline assignment: CDR1 SGHRS and CDR2 YFSETQ. Trimming at V came to 4 bases and at J to 2 bases, leaving 9 bases not matched to a gene. CDR3 sequence reads: CASSPQGDGTYEQYF. In DNA, the CDR3 is TGCGCCAGCAGCCCCCAGGGGGACGGGACCTACGAGCAGTACTTC.

This clonotype was observed at least ten times. The chain has TRBV28 and TRBJ1-1; D is unresolved. The CDR3 totals 15 residues. Trimming removed 6 bases at V and 3 bases at J, with 17 bases between. From germline, CDR1 is MDHEN and CDR2 SYDVKM. This CDR3 reads CASRSTTTLDTEAFF. DNA for the CDR3: TGTGCCAGCAGATCTACAACTACCCTGGACACTGAAGCTTTCTTT.

This clonotype was seen a handful of times. This chain links TRBV15 with TRBJ1-5; D gene uncertain. CDR1 and CDR2 (germline): LNHNV, YYDKDF (reference sequence). V dropped 1 base and J dropped 0 bases, with 7 bases sitting between them. CDR3 length: 15 amino acids. The CDR3 DNA is TGTGCCACCAGCAGAGGACGGAGTAGCAATCAGCCCCAGCATTTT. Translation gives CATSRGRSSNQPQHF.

The genes are TRBV4-3 and TRBJ1-4, with D uncertain. The germline CDR1 and CDR2 sequences are LGHNA and YSLEER. The CDR3 loop spans 16 amino acids. V gave up 3 bases and J gave up 8 bases, with 19 bases separating them. Here the CDR3 DNA reads TGCGCCAGCAGCCAGGATTGGAGGGTGTTAGGGGAAAAACTGTTTTTT. This sequence encodes CASSQDWRVLGEKLFF.

This clonotype was recorded many times. The chain is built from TRBV24-1 and TRBJ2-3; D remains unclear. V was shortened by 1 base and J by 1 base, with 2 bases between the two germline ends. Germline V CDR1 and CDR2: KGHDR, SFDVKD. CDR3 length equals 13 residues. The CDR3 DNA reads as TGTGCCACCAGTGATTTCCGCACAGATACGCAGTATTTT. This translates into CATSDFRTDTQYF.

CDR3 coding DNA: TGTGCCAGCAGCCACTCGCTGAACACCATATATTTT. Its translation is CASSHSLNTIYF. J is TRBJ1-3 and V is TRBV7-9; the D is unclear. The V and J ends lost 5 bases and 7 bases respectively, with 9 bases between them. Germline CDR1 and CDR2: SEHNR and FQNEAQ (reference sequence). CDR3 length equals 12 residues.

The CDR3 spells CASSLFRDRGYSGANVLTF. The CDR3 bases are TGTGCCAGCAGCTTATTCAGGGACAGGGGGTACTCTGGGGCCAACGTCCTGACTTTC. The chain couples TRBV11-2 to TRBJ2-6; 11 positions agree with TRBD1. The length of the CDR3 is 19 residues. Losses at the gene ends were 2 bases for V and 0 bases for J; bases not matched to a gene: 6. Looked up from germline, CDR1 is SGHAT and CDR2 is FQNNGV.

The V and J genes are TRBV27 and TRBJ2-1; no clear D. Trimming took 5 bases from V and 2 from J, leaving 13 bases between them. The germline CDR1 and CDR2 sequences are MNHEY and SMNVEV (reference sequence). The CDR3 has 15 amino acids. In DNA form, the CDR3 reads TGTGCCAGCAGTCCGGACCGAGGAACCTACAATGAGCAGTTCTTC. It codes for CASSPDRGTYNEQFF.

This clonotype was picked up many times. V is TRBV27 and J is TRBJ1-6; D remains ambiguous. V lost 6 bases, J lost 10 bases, and 16 bases lay in between. Germline V gene sequence: CDR1 MNHEY, CDR2 SMNVEV (reference sequence). There are 14 residues in the CDR3. The CDR3: CASSLMLPGSPLHF. In DNA form, the CDR3 reads TGTGCCAGCAGCCTTATGCTGCCTGGATCACCCCTCCACTTT.

The chain has TRBV4-1 and TRBJ2-7; 10 bases agree with TRBD2. Germline V gene data show CDR1 as MGHRA and CDR2 as YSYEKL. With V trimmed by 2 bases and J by 3 bases, 4 bases remained unmatched. CDR3 length: 15 amino acids. The CDR3 spells CASSQIAGGIYEQYF. In DNA form, the CDR3 reads TGCGCCAGCAGCCAAATAGCGGGGGGAATCTACGAGCAGTACTTC.

In regard to this clonotype: A single base separates this from a much larger clone, so it may be a read error. The rearrangement links TRBV4-3 to TRBJ2-7, with TRBD2 identical over 10 bases. Per the germline V gene, CDR1 is LGHNA and CDR2 is YSLEER. The V gene end was trimmed by 1 base and the J gene end by 4 bases; junction bases not matched to a gene: 4. This CDR3 comprises 15 residues. CDR3 DNA: TGCGCCAGCAGCCAAGGAAGCGGGGGGGCGTACGAGCAGTACTTC. This codes for CASSQGSGGAYEQYF.

Concerning this clonotype: One junction end does not reproduce the germline sequence, and a read error may be involved. CDR3 sequence: CASSLTGNHPQHF. CDR3 in DNA: TGTGCCAGCAGCTTAACGGGGAATCACCCCCAGCATTTT. The chain links TRBV13 to TRBJ1-5; unclear D gene. Germline V gives CDR1 PRHDT, CDR2 FYEKMQ (reference sequence). CDR3 length: 13 residues.

The gene calls are TRBV6-2 or TRBV6-3 and TRBJ2-7; tentative D call: TRBD1 (6 bases). The CDR3 covers 15 residues. Trimming stripped 4 bases from V and 4 bases from J, with 17 bases between. The V gene's germline CDR1 is MNHEY and CDR2 SVGEGT. The DNA for the CDR3 is TGTGCCAGCAGTTGGATGGACAGTTACGAGTACGAGCAGTACTTC. This gives the protein CASSWMDSYEYEQYF.

Many counts were recorded for this clonotype. This sequence joins TRBV2 and TRBJ2-6, with 10 nucleotides matching TRBD2. Trimming took 3 bases from V and 0 from J; bases not matched to a gene: 8. This CDR3 has 19 residues. Germline CDR1 SNHLY, CDR2 FYNNEI. The CDR3 region has the DNA TGTGCCAGCAGTGAGGAAGCGGGAGGGCCCATCTCTGGGGCCAACGTCCTGACTTTC. As protein: CASSEEAGGPISGANVLTF.

Only a few counts were recorded for this clonotype. V and J are TRBV7-9 and TRBJ2-5, with a weak D call TRBD1 (6 bases). Between the trimmed V and J ends, which lost 5 bases and 5 bases, there was a span of 21 bases. CDR3 length equals 16 residues. Germline loops: CDR1 SEHNR, CDR2 FQNEAQ (reference sequence). In nucleotides, the CDR3 is TGTGCCAGCAGCACACCCCCCTCCCTACAGGGTGAGACCCAGTACTTC. Residues: CASSTPPSLQGETQYF.

This clonotype came up many times. The CDR3 region has the DNA TGCGCCAGCAGCCAAGTGACAAATCCCAAAGAGACCCAGTACTTC. Translated, it gives CASSQVTNPKETQYF. This rearrangement joins TRBV4-3 to TRBJ2-5; no definite D call. CDR1 LGHNA and CDR2 YSLEER come from the germline V gene. The CDR3 loop spans 15 amino acids. V was clipped by 1 base and J by 3 bases, with 12 bases between them.